This T cell receptor beta chain was profiled in a study of T cell repertoires in aging, cancer and after chemotherapy. Study-wide results and caveats: No conclusions about immunological memory after chemotherapy can be drawn from the repertoire data. Rebound thymic output was suggested by rising median generation probability during chemotherapy in each cancer cohort. Lymphoid organ infiltration in hematological cancer patients may impair thymic emigration or peripheral T cell expansion.

Germline lookup yields CDR1 MNHEY and CDR2 SVGEGT. The CDR3 is 17 amino acids. Trimming took 5 bases from V and 0 from J, leaving 17 bases between them. A mixed TRB-A/B primer pool amplified rearranged TRB by multiplex touch-down PCR. In TCRdb, the multiplex PCR reads were re-called with MiXCR into one record per CDR3 protein. Among around 3,000 distinct CDR3 sequences, 20% to 25% were seen once, and the ten largest hold about two fifths. Amplification of TCR beta used genomic DNA extracted from peripheral blood. In its sample, this clonotype ranks as medium-sized (0.01 to 0.1%). The antigen remains unidentified.

The rearrangement joins TRBV6-2 or TRBV6-3 to TRBJ2-1; D assignment may be TRBD1 or TRBD2 (6 bases each). The sample taken for sequencing was blood. The source is a human donor with a blood cancer. CDR3 amino acids: CASSDPMGGSSYNEQFF. The CDR3, as DNA: TGTGCCAGCAGTGACCCCATGGGGGGCAGCTCCTACAATGAGCAGTTCTTC.